This section outlines one T cell receptor (beta chain) sequence together with its context. The data belong to a study of blood T cell repertoires in COVID-19. Study information: Material from acute and convalescent COVID-19 was sourced from the United States, Italy and Spain. Sources were T cells, B-cell-depleted T cells, or PBMCs; the material itself was cDNA or gDNA.

Germline lookup yields CDR1 LNHDA and CDR2 SQIVND (reference sequence). This CDR3 comprises 12 residues. V lost 6 bases and J 8 bases, leaving 13 bases between the germline ends. Original processing notes: Estimation of nucleated cell counts relied on the amplification of reference gene primers. The assay was immunoSEQ multiplex PCR, and TCRdb's table has in-frame clones only and misses some. V, J and clone size are those of that table, while D and trimming were read from the DNA. This sample has 150,000 to 200,000 clones, with 79% found just once. The V gene is TRBV19, the J gene TRBJ1-2; no clear D. The receptor's source is a man aged 55 to 70 with active or convalescent COVID-19. The source material was peripheral blood. CDR3 protein: CASSSSRGGYTF. The DNA for the CDR3 is TGTGCCAGTAGCTCTAGTCGTGGCGGCTACACCTTC.